This T cell receptor (beta chain) was captured in a study of cytomegalovirus exposure and HLA in healthy donors. CDR3 length equals 15 residues. Germline-derived CDR1 and CDR2 are KGHSH and LQKENI. Germline trimming cut 5 bases from V and 1 base from J; bases unmatched to any gene: 4. The study's findings and limits: The authors confirmed in vitro that three CMV-associated chains were specific for CMV antigens. Researchers had no immune exposure information except CMV serostatus available. It was taken for granted in presence/absence analyses that sequencing depth across donors was roughly uniform.

A word on this clone: No antigen is known for it.

The PCR used 60 Vbeta and 13 Jbeta primers. Sequencing used immunoSEQ multiplex PCR; TCRdb keeps in-frame clones, though not all of them. The sample lists roughly 200,000 clones; around a tenth were seen once. The material sequenced was PBMCs. This clonotype was obtained from a woman in her twenties or thirties in good health and CMV-seropositive. The chain combines TRBV18 with TRBJ1-5, with TRBD1 identical over 8 bases. The CDR3 DNA reads as TGTGCCAGCTCAGAGGACAGGGTAAGCAATCAGCCCCAGCATTTT. Amino acids: CASSEDRVSNQPQHF.